This T cell receptor (beta chain) comes out of a study of beta chain features in type 1 diabetes. Germline CDR1 reads SEHNR; CDR2 reads FQNEAQ (reference sequence). Trimming cost V 1 base and J 4 bases; bases outside gene matches: 5. The CDR3 has 15 amino acids. This clone was seen a few times. Reverse transcribing all isolated RNA meant expressed TCRB transcripts were sequenced. Clones were read by immunoSEQ multiplex PCR, and TCRdb kept only the in-frame ones, dropping some. The sample includes about 450,000 clones, roughly 11% of them seen just once. This TCR was sampled from a young woman in good health. Source material: naive CD4+ T cells from blood. The chain has TRBV7-9 and TRBJ2-7, with 9 bases fitting TRBD1. DNA of the CDR3: TGTGCCAGCAGCTTAGTTGGGACAGGGAGTTACGAGCAGTACTTC. Its protein product is CASSLVGTGSYEQYF.